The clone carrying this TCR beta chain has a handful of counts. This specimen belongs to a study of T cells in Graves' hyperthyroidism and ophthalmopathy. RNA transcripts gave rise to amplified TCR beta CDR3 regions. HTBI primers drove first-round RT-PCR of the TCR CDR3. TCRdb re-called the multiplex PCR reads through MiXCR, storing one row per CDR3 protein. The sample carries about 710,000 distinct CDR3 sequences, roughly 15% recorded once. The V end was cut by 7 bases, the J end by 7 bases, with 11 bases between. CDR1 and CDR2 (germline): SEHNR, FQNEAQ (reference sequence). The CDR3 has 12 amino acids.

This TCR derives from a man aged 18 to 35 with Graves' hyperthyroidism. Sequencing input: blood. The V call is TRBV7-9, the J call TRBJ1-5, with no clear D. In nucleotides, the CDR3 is TGTGCCAGCACCGTCGACGGGCAGCCCCAGCATTTT. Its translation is CASTVDGQPQHF.